The rows below give T cell receptor beta chains drawn from one sample of a study of vaccination and CD4 T cells after COVID-19. TCRdb recomputed calls from the PCR reads with MiXCR, one row per CDR3 protein. The table includes about 3,600 distinct CDR3 sequences, around 40% detected once. Antigens of these TCRs are unknown. Sequenced material: CD4+ T cells from blood, cultured in vitro. The origin of the receptors is a human donor who had recovered from COVID-19. The CDR3 runs from the conserved cysteine through the conserved F or W. A D gene is named only where the DNA matches it firmly. Rows may omit the clone size; those that give it use once, few, many or a size class.

size	D	J	V	length	DNA	CDR3
.	.	TRBJ2-3	TRBV5-8	10	TGTGCCACCGGAGAGGTTACGCAGTATTTT	CATGEVTQYF
.	TRBD1	TRBJ1-3	TRBV7-8	14	TGTGCCAGCAGCTTAGAGGGCAGGGGGGACACCATATATTTT	CASSLEGRGDTIYF
.	.	TRBJ1-1	TRBV2	12	TGTGCCAGCAGTAGTGGACCAACACAAGCTTTCTTT	CASSSGPTQAFF
few	.	TRBJ1-1	TRBV2	13	TGTGCCAGCAAGGACACGGGGGTTGGTGAAGCTTTCTTT	CASKDTGVGEAFF
.	.	TRBJ1-1	TRBV5-1	15	TGCGCCAGCAGCTTGGTAACGACAGGCAACACTGAAGCTTTCTTT	CASSLVTTGNTEAFF
.	TRBD1	TRBJ1-1	TRBV5-1	13	TGCGCCAGCAGGGACAGGGGGAACACTGAAGCTTTCTTT	CASRDRGNTEAFF
.	.	TRBJ1-2	TRBV20-1	11	TGCAGTGCGTACGCCAACTATGGCTACACCTTC	CSAYANYGYTF
.	.	TRBJ2-5	TRBV7-8	13	TGTGCCAGCAGCTTAAGGTGGCAAGAGACCCAGTACTTC	CASSLRWQETQYF
.	.	TRBJ2-5	TRBV18	14	TGTGCCAGCTCACAATCCAGGGCACAAGAGACCCAGTACTTC	CASSQSRAQETQYF
once	TRBD1	TRBJ2-7	TRBV19	13	TGTGCCAGTAGATCCGGACAGGACTACGAGCAGTACTTC	CASRSGQDYEQYF
few	.	TRBJ1-2	TRBV5-4	15	TGTGCCAGCAACGTTGGCTCCGGGTCCTCGGGTGGCTACACCTTC	CASNVGSGSSGGYTF
.	.	TRBJ2-5	TRBV7-6	13	TGTGCCAGCAGCCCCCGTGGCCCAGAGACCCAGTACTTT	CASSPRGPETQYF
few	.	TRBJ1-5	TRBV2	15	TGTGCCAGCAGTGAAGGGGATAACCTGAGTCAGCCCCAGCATTTT	CASSEGDNLSQPQHF
.	.	TRBJ1-2	TRBV6-1	13	TGTGCCAGCAGTGAAGTTTCCGACCGTGAGTACACCTTC	CASSEVSDREYTF
.	.	TRBJ1-2	TRBV27	13	TGTGCCAGCAGTTTATTGGACGGAGGCAGCTACACCTTC	CASSLLDGGSYTF
few	TRBD1	TRBJ1-2	TRBV19	12	TGTGCCAGTATAACAGGGGACTATGGCTACACCTTC	CASITGDYGYTF
few	TRBD2	TRBJ2-3	TRBV20-1	22	TGCAGTGCTAGATACAAAGGGGGGCTTTTCGGACTAGCGGGGATGAAGGCAGATACGCAGTATTTT	CSARYKGGLFGLAGMKADTQYF
large	TRBD2	TRBJ2-1	TRBV19	15	TGTGCCAGTAACCCGGGAGGAGCGGTTTACAATGAGCAGTTCTTC	CASNPGGAVYNEQFF
.	.	TRBJ2-7	TRBV7-2	12	TGTGCCAGCAGCCCTAGCAGGGTCGAGCAGTACTTC	CASSPSRVEQYF
few	.	TRBJ1-3	TRBV7-2	16	TGTGCCAGCAGCGCCACCTTTGGACAGCCTGGAAACACCATATATTTT	CASSATFGQPGNTIYF
.	.	TRBJ1-2	TRBV21-1	17	TGTGCCAGCAGCCCTCCCTCCCCCGGGGGCTTCAACTATGGCTACACCTTC	CASSPPSPGGFNYGYTF
few	TRBD2	TRBJ2-5	TRBV6-2/TRBV6-3	13	TGTGCCAGCAATTGGCTAGCGGAAGAGACCCAGTACTTC	CASNWLAEETQYF
.	TRBD1	TRBJ2-7	TRBV6-1	15	TGTGCCAGCAGTGCTAGACAGGGGTTCCCCTACGAGCAGTACTTC	CASSARQGFPYEQYF
.	.	TRBJ2-5	TRBV10-3	17	TGTGCCATCAGTGTTAACCGGGAGACAGGAACGTGGGAGACCCAGTACTTC	CAISVNRETGTWETQYF
.	TRBD1	TRBJ2-3	TRBV18	15	TGTGCCAGCTCACCGGGACAGGGATTTACAGATACGCAGTATTTT	CASSPGQGFTDTQYF
.	.	TRBJ1-1	TRBV4-1	15	TGCGCCAGCAGCCAAGTTTCGGTCGGCTACACTGAAGCTTTCTTT	CASSQVSVGYTEAFF
medium-sized	.	TRBJ2-6	TRBV6-4	20	TGTGCCAGCAGTGACCCTAAGTTTTTGGGGGCGCTGAGGGGGGCCAACGTCCTGACTTTC	CASSDPKFLGALRGANVLTF
few	TRBD1	TRBJ1-2	TRBV4-1	17	TGCGCCAGCAGCCAAGATTCGCCGGGACAGGGGGCGTCTGGCTACACCTTC	CASSQDSPGQGASGYTF
once	.	TRBJ2-7	TRBV7-2	13	TGTGCCAGCAGCTTCCGGAGGACCTACGAGCAGTACTTC	CASSFRRTYEQYF
.	.	TRBJ1-1	TRBV20-1	12	TGCAGTGCCCGCGTGGGGTGGACTGAAGCTTTCTTT	CSARVGWTEAFF
medium-sized	.	TRBJ2-7	TRBV5-8	15	TGTGCCAGCACCAGGGGAGGGGCTACCACCTACGAGCAGTACTTC	CASTRGGATTYEQYF
.	.	TRBJ2-7	TRBV10-3	12	TGTGCCATCAGTTTGCGGAACTACGAGCAGTACTTC	CAISLRNYEQYF
once	TRBD1	TRBJ2-7	TRBV5-1	14	TGCGCCAGCAGCTTACGGGACAGGGCTTACGAGCAGTACTTC	CASSLRDRAYEQYF
.	.	TRBJ2-1	TRBV2	15	TGTGCCAGCAGCCTACAGACGAGCTCCTACAATGAGCAGTTCTTC	CASSLQTSSYNEQFF
.	TRBD1	TRBJ2-5	TRBV2	15	TGTGCCAGCAGTGGGGACAGAGTCTCCAAAGAGACCCAGTACTTC	CASSGDRVSKETQYF
.	TRBD1	TRBJ1-1	TRBV18	13	TGTGCCAGCGCCGGACAGGCGAACACTGAAGCTTTCTTT	CASAGQANTEAFF
medium-sized	TRBD2	TRBJ2-5	TRBV7-7	14	TGTGCTAGCAGCTTTGCCGGGGGGGCCGGGACCCAGTACTTC	CASSFAGGAGTQYF
.	.	TRBJ1-3	TRBV7-6	17	TGTGCCAGCAGCTTAGGGGCTTGGGATGGCTCTGGAAACACCATATATTTT	CASSLGAWDGSGNTIYF
.	TRBD2	TRBJ2-5	TRBV7-9	17	TGTGCCAGCAGCTTTGGAATTGGGACTAGCCACCAAGAGACCCAGTACTTC	CASSFGIGTSHQETQYF
.	.	TRBJ2-1	TRBV7-2	15	TGTGCCAGCAGCTTAGCGGGAGTCTCCTACAATGAGCAGTTCTTC	CASSLAGVSYNEQFF
.	.	TRBJ2-5	TRBV5-1	14	TGCGCCAGCAGCTCCGGACCCTTAGGGGAGACCCAGTACTTC	CASSSGPLGETQYF
.	.	TRBJ1-5	TRBV6-5	15	TGTGCCAGCAGTTACTCAAGGGGGGTAGGGCAGCCCCAGCATTTT	CASSYSRGVGQPQHF